These 21 T cell receptor beta chains came from one sample sequenced in a study of T cell repertoires in cytomegalovirus infection. In TCRdb, the reads were re-called with MiXCR into one record per CDR3 protein. The profile shows roughly 320,000 distinct CDR3 sequences, about 9.1% of them singletons. The specimen was PBMCs. The receptors shown here come from a human donor in good health (CMV status not recorded). Some clones in this sample may be carry-over from other donors' samples.

This clonotype was detected ten times or more. V gene TRBV5-4 combines with J gene TRBJ2-5; D is uncertain. Germline V gene data show CDR1 as SGHNT and CDR2 as YYREEE (reference sequence). The CDR3 spans 15 residues. V lost 0 bases, J lost 1 base, and 10 bases lay in between. The CDR3 region is CASSLGVTPQETQYF. The CDR3 DNA reads TGTGCCAGCAGCTTGGGAGTCACCCCCCAAGAGACCCAGTACTTC.

This clonotype was seen at least ten times. This sequence joins TRBV5-6 and TRBJ1-1, with D hard to call. This CDR3 region has 13 residues. CDR1 SGHDT and CDR2 YYEEEE come from the germline V gene. Trimming pared 4 bases from V and 1 base from J, leaving 8 bases between. Here the CDR3 reads CASSPTANTEAFF. The CDR3 DNA is TGTGCCAGCAGCCCGACCGCGAACACTGAAGCTTTCTTT.

The chain couples TRBV2 to TRBJ1-4; D is ambiguous. This CDR3 comprises 13 residues. Between the trimmed V and J ends, which lost 8 bases and 5 bases, there was a span of 12 bases. Germline CDR1 SNHLY, CDR2 FYNNEI. The CDR3 loop reads CASLSWGNEKLFF. The CDR3 bases are TGTGCCAGCTTAAGTTGGGGAAATGAAAAACTGTTTTTT.

In this sample, this clonotype turned up many times. The CDR3 DNA sequence: TGTGCCACCAGCAGACAGGGGATAACGAACACCGGGGAGCTGTTTTTT. Amino acids: CATSRQGITNTGELFF. The V and J genes are TRBV15 and TRBJ2-2; D might be TRBD1 (6 bases). Deletions cut 2 bases from V and 0 bases from J, with 10 bases between. In germline, CDR1 is LNHNV, CDR2 YYDKDF (reference sequence). The CDR3 is made up of 16 amino acids. The full variable domain, in which reference TRBV15 and TRBJ2-2 provide the parts outside the CDR3, is DAMVIQNPRYQVTQFGKPVTLSCSQTLNHNVMYWYQQKSSQAPKLLFHYYDKDFNNEADTPDNFQSRRPNTSFCFLDIRSPGLGDTAMYLCATSRQGITNTGELFFGEGSRLTVL.

This clonotype appeared many times. The V gene is TRBV7-2, the J gene TRBJ2-1; 8 bases fit TRBD2. The CDR3 is 15 residues long. V shed 5 bases, J shed 6 bases, and the junction held 9 bases outside the gene matches. Germline assignment: CDR1 SGHTA and CDR2 FQGNSA. Here the CDR3 reads CASSPQRGYGNEQFF. CDR3 in DNA: TGTGCCAGCAGCCCCCAGCGGGGGTACGGCAATGAGCAGTTCTTC. Drawing the rest from reference TRBV7-2 and TRBJ2-1, the complete variable domain is GAGVSQSPSNKVTEKGKDVELRCDPISGHTALYWYRQSLGQGLEFLIYFQGNSAPDKSGLPSDRFSAERTGGSVSTLTIQRTQQEDSAVYLCASSPQRGYGNEQFFGPGTRLTVL.

This clonotype was detected only a few times. The chain is built from TRBV7-3 and TRBJ2-1, with 7 positions matching TRBD2. Germline-derived CDR1 and CDR2 are SGHTA and FQGTGA. CDR3 size: 15 residues. The V and J ends lost 1 base and 3 bases, in that order; junction bases with no gene match: 3. This CDR3 is CASSLIGGGYNEQFF. Written as DNA, the CDR3 is TGTGCCAGCAGCTTAATTGGGGGGGGCTACAATGAGCAGTTCTTC.

To note about this clonotype: This may be a read error, as it is one base from a much larger clone. This rearrangement joins TRBV7-2 to TRBJ1-2; D not certain. The germline V gene has CDR1 SGHTA and CDR2 FQGNSA. This CDR3 is built from 18 residues. V lost 2 bases and J 3 bases, leaving 22 bases between the germline ends. The CDR3 DNA is TGTGCCAGCAGCTTAAATCTACTCAGCTCCCTTCGGCACTATGGCTACACCTTC. It codes for CASSLNLLSSLRHYGYTF.

This clonotype has ten or more counts. V usage is TRBV12-3 or TRBV12-4 and J usage is TRBJ2-1; D may be TRBD2 (6 bases). V shed 6 bases and J shed 1 base, with 10 bases lying between them. This CDR3 is 14 amino acids long. As DNA, the CDR3 is TGTGCCAGCAGCCACGGGAGTTCCTACAATGAGCAGTTCTTC. This translates into CASSHGSSYNEQFF.

This clonotype was found many times. V is TRBV28 and J is TRBJ1-5; no clear D gene. V gave up 5 bases and J gave up 3 bases, with 17 bases separating them. The germline V gene has CDR1 MDHEN and CDR2 SYDVKM. The CDR3 runs 16 residues. CDR3 nucleotides: TGTGCCAGCAGTCTCCCCTCGGGGTCTTTCAATCAGCCCCAGCATTTT. Translation: CASSLPSGSFNQPQHF. The variable domain in full, with the rest retrieved from reference TRBV28 and TRBJ1-5, is DVKVTQSSRYLVKRTGEKVFLECVQDMDHENMFWYRQDPGLGLRLIYFSYDVKMKEKGDIPEGYSVSREKKERFSLILESASTNQTSMYLCASSLPSGSFNQPQHFGDGTRLSIL.

The table lists this clonotype with many counts. This sequence joins TRBV6-2 or TRBV6-3 and TRBJ2-7, with a weak D call TRBD2 (5 bases). Germline loops: CDR1 MNHEY, CDR2 SVGEGT. The CDR3 runs 11 residues. V was shortened by 10 bases and J by 9 bases, with 16 bases between the two germline ends. CDR3 residues: CAIGEGPWQYV. The CDR3 region has the DNA TGTGCCATAGGAGAGGGTCCTTGGCAGTACGTC.

This clonotype was detected only a few times. This chain links TRBV10-3 with TRBJ2-7; weak D call: TRBD2 (5 bases). Trimming stripped 3 bases from V and 0 bases from J, with 12 bases between. The CDR3 contains 15 residues. Germline CDR1 and CDR2: ENHRY and SYGVKD. Here the CDR3 reads CAISEDRGFSYEQYV. The CDR3 bases are TGTGCCATCAGTGAAGACCGAGGGTTCTCCTACGAGCAGTACGTC.

This clonotype was recorded at least ten times. This chain uses TRBV7-2 with TRBJ2-1; possible D gene TRBD2, 7 bases. CDR3 length: 18 amino acids. The germline gives CDR1 SGHTA, CDR2 FQGNSA. V gave up 1 base and J gave up 3 bases, with 19 bases separating them. CDR3 bases: TGTGCCAGCAGCTTAGACTGGGCGGGGGCATCCTTCTACAATGAGCAGTTCTTC. Translated: CASSLDWAGASFYNEQFF.

This clonotype has at least ten counts. This chain connects TRBV7-2 to TRBJ1-3, with a possible D match to TRBD1 (6 bases). There are 15 residues in the CDR3. With 1 base removed from V and 4 bases from J, the gap between germline ends came to 11 bases. Germline CDR1 reads SGHTA; CDR2 reads FQGNSA. Here the CDR3 reads CASSLVQGSGNTIYF. CDR3 sequence (DNA): TGTGCCAGCAGCTTAGTTCAGGGGTCAGGAAACACCATATATTTT. The whole variable domain, remainder taken from reference TRBV7-2 and TRBJ1-3, is GAGVSQSPSNKVTEKGKDVELRCDPISGHTALYWYRQSLGQGLEFLIYFQGNSAPDKSGLPSDRFSAERTGGSVSTLTIQRTQQEDSAVYLCASSLVQGSGNTIYFGEGSWLTVV.

This clonotype was recorded at least ten times. The genes are TRBV7-8 and TRBJ1-5, with a possible D match to TRBD1 (5 bases). Trimming took off 5 bases at V and 4 bases at J, with 18 bases between the two ends. The V gene's germline CDR1 is SGHVS and CDR2 FQNEAQ. The CDR3 has 16 residues. The CDR3 DNA follows: TGTGCCAGCAGCCCCTTCAGGAGGGGAGCTAATCAGCCCCAGCATTTT. This sequence encodes CASSPFRRGANQPQHF.

With regard to this clonotype: A read error is possible here, since a much larger clone lies one base away. V usage is TRBV10-3 and J usage is TRBJ1-3; D remains ambiguous. The CDR3 contains 11 residues. The V gene's germline CDR1 is ENHRY and CDR2 SYGVKD. The CDR3 DNA sequence: TGTGCCATCAGTGGAGGAAACATCATATATTTT. Its protein product is CAISGGNIIYF.

This clonotype was counted a few times. The gene calls are TRBV19 and TRBJ2-5, with 7 bases identical to TRBD1. V was pared by 5 bases and J by 1 base, with 4 bases of the junction left unmatched. Germline V gene lookup returns CDR1 LNHDA and CDR2 SQIVND (reference sequence). This CDR3 contains 14 residues. CDR3 bases: TGTGCCAGTAGTCCATGGGACAGCCAAGAGACCCAGTACTTC. This gives the protein CASSPWDSQETQYF.

The gene calls are TRBV29-1 and TRBJ1-2; 8 bases match TRBD1. Germline V gene lookup returns CDR1 SQVTM and CDR2 ANQGSEA. The CDR3 has 13 amino acids. Losses at the gene ends were 6 bases for V and 4 bases for J; bases not matched to a gene: 7. The CDR3 reads CSVAPGQAYGYTF. CDR3 nucleotides: TGCAGCGTAGCACCGGGACAGGCCTATGGCTACACCTTC. Using reference TRBV29-1 and TRBJ1-2 for the parts outside the CDR3, the full variable domain is SAVISQKPSRDICQRGTSLTIQCQVDSQVTMMFWYRQQPGQSLTLIATANQGSEATYESGFVIDKFPISRPNLTFSTLTVSNMSPEDSSIYLCSVAPGQAYGYTFGSGTRLTVV.

This clonotype was counted ten times or more. The rearrangement links TRBV7-2 to TRBJ1-5, with 9 bases matching TRBD1. The CDR3 covers 15 residues. Germline assignment: CDR1 SGHTA and CDR2 FQGNSA. V was clipped by 0 bases and J by 4 bases; unmatched bases: 1. CDR3 nucleotides: TGTGCCAGCAGCTTAGCGGGACAGGGAAATCAGCCCCAGCATTTT. It translates to CASSLAGQGNQPQHF.

This clonotype was seen more than once but under ten times. This rearrangement joins TRBV10-3 to TRBJ2-5; D gene ambiguous. CDR1 and CDR2 from the germline V gene are ENHRY and SYGVKD. The V end was cut by 2 bases, the J end by 1 base, with 5 bases between. The CDR3 sequence is 13 residues long. The CDR3 DNA is TGTGCCATCAGTGAGAGTTCCCAAGAGACCCAGTACTTC. This codes for CAISESSQETQYF.

This clonotype was recorded at least ten times. The chain employs TRBV2 and TRBJ2-3; 9 bases match TRBD1. The CDR3 spans 13 residues. Germline V gene data show CDR1 as SNHLY and CDR2 as FYNNEI. CDR3 region: CAHSDRGADTQYF. The CDR3, as DNA: TGTGCTCACTCGGACAGGGGTGCAGATACGCAGTATTTT.

This clonotype was counted ten times or more. The gene calls are TRBV7-2 and TRBJ1-1; a weak D match, TRBD1 (5 bases). V shed 3 bases and J shed 7 bases, with 9 bases lying between them. Germline V gives CDR1 SGHTA, CDR2 FQGNSA. There are 12 residues in the CDR3. CDR3 residues: CASSFSRVEAFF. The CDR3 nucleotides are TGTGCCAGCAGCTTTAGCAGGGTTGAAGCTTTCTTT. The full variable domain, completed using reference TRBV7-2 and TRBJ1-1, is GAGVSQSPSNKVTEKGKDVELRCDPISGHTALYWYRQSLGQGLEFLIYFQGNSAPDKSGLPSDRFSAERTGGSVSTLTIQRTQQEDSAVYLCASSFSRVEAFFGQGTRLTVV.